The clone carrying this T cell receptor (beta chain) was counted a few times. As yet, its antigen is unknown. These data come from a study of T cell responses to AZD1222 COVID-19 vaccine. Overall study context: Whether given at about 4 or about 12 weeks, second doses were pooled. Notes on the study in general: There were mostly white British donors and more females than males, and clonal diversity was possibly underestimated. Nearly half of spike-specific TCRs reportedly target unmutated variant regions. At study baseline, merely five or six AZD1222 recipients were seropositive.

Trimming took 1 base from V and 5 from J, leaving 8 bases between them. Germline V gene lookup returns CDR1 SGHNT and CDR2 YENEEA. This CDR3 contains 13 residues. Method: immunoSEQ multiplex PCR; TCRdb's copy keeps in-frame clones and lacks some. The table includes more than 100,000 clones, roughly 93% detected once. The V call is TRBV11-3, the J call TRBJ1-1; D is unclear. The sample here was peripheral blood, taken on day 0 of AZD1222 vaccination. The TCR sequence derives from an adult in good health. The CDR3 here is CASSLGSMTEAFF. The CDR3 DNA reads as TGTGCCAGCAGCTTAGGTTCCATGACTGAAGCTTTCTTT.